This T cell receptor beta chain came from a study of T cell responses to AZD1222 COVID-19 vaccine. Only in-frame clones appear in the TCRdb table, and some are missing; sequencing was by immunoSEQ multiplex PCR. The sample lists tens of thousands of clones, 65% to 90% occurring once. This sample comprised peripheral blood, obtained on day 0 of AZD1222 vaccination. The sequence derives from an adult in good health.

CDR3 sequence (DNA): TGCGCCAGCAGTGAGGGGTTTAACGGGAATGAGCAGTTCTTC. This encodes CASSEGFNGNEQFF. This chain joins TRBV10-1 and TRBJ2-1, with unresolved D. V dropped 2 bases and J dropped 7 bases, with 12 bases sitting between them. The CDR3 has 14 amino acids. Germline lookup yields CDR1 WNHNN and CDR2 SYGVQD (reference sequence).